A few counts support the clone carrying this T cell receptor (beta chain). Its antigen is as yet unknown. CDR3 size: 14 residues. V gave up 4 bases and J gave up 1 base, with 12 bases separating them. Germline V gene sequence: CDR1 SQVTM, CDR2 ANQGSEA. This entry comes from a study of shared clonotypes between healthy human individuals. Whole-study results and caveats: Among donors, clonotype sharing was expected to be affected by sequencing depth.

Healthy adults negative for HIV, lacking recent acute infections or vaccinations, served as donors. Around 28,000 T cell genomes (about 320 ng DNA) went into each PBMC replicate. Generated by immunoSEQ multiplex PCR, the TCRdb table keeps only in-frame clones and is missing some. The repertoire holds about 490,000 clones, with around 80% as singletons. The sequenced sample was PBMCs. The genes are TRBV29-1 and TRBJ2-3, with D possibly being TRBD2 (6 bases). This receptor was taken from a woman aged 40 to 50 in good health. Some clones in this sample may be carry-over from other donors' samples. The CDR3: CSVVRLGGTDTQYF. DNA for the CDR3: TGCAGCGTTGTTCGACTAGGAGGCACAGATACGCAGTATTTT.